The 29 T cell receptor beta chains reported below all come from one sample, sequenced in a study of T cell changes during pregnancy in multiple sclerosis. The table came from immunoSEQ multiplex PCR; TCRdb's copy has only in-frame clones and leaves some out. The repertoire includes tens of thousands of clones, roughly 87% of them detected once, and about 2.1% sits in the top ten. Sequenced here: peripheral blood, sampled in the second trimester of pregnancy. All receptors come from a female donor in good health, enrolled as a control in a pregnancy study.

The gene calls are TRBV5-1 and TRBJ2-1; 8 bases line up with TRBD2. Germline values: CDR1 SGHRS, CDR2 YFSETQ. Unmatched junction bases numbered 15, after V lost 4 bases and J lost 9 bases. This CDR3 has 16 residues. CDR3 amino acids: CASSGGGGAGVREQFF. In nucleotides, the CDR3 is TGCGCCAGCAGCGGGGGAGGAGGAGCGGGAGTTCGTGAGCAGTTCTTC.

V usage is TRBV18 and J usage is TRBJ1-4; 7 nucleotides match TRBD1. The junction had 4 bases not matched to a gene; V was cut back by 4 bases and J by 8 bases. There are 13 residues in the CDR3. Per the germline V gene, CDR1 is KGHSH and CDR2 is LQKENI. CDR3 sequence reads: CASSRGQEEKLFF. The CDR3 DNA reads TGTGCCAGCTCACGAGGACAGGAGGAAAAACTGTTTTTT.

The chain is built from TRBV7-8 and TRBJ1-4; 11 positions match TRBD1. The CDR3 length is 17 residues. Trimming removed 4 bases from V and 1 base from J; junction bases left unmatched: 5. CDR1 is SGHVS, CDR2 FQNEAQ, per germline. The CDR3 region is CASSSLDRGRTNEKLFF. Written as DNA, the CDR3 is TGTGCCAGCAGCTCCCTGGACAGGGGGCGAACTAATGAAAAACTGTTTTTT.

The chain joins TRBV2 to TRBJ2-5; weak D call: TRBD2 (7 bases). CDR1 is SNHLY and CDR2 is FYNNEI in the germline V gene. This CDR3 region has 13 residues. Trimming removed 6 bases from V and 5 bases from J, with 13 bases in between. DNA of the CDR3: TGTGCCAGCAGGCAAGGGGGGGCCGAGACCCAGTACTTC. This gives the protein CASRQGGAETQYF.

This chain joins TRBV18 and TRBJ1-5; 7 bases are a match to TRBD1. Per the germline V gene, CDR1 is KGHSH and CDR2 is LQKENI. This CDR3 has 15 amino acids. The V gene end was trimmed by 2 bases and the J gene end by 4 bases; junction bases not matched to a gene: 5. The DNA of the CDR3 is TGTGCCAGCTCACCAATCGGGACAGCTAATCAGCCCCAGCATTTT. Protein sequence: CASSPIGTANQPQHF.

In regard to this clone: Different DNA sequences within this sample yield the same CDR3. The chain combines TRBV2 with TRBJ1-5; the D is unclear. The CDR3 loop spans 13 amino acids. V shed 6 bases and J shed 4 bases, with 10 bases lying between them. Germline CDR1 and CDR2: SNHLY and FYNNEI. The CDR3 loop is CASRETGNQPQHF. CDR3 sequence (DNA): TGTGCCAGCAGGGAGACCGGGAATCAGCCCCAGCATTTT.

The chain's CDR3 is CASSSGQGAFNQPQHF. CDR3 sequence (DNA): TGTGCCAGCAGCTCCGGACAGGGGGCGTTCAATCAGCCCCAGCATTTT. This chain joins TRBV5-8 and TRBJ1-5, with TRBD1 matching 11 bases. The length of the CDR3 is 16 residues. The ends lost 3 bases at V and 3 bases at J; junction bases unmatched: 5. The germline V gene encodes CDR1 SGHTS and CDR2 YDEGEE. The entire variable domain, with the rest obtained from reference TRBV5-8 and TRBJ1-5, is as follows: EAGVTQSPTHLIKTRGQQATLRCSPISGHTSVYWYQQALGLGLQFLLWYDEGEERNRGNFPPRFSGRQFPNYSSELNVNALELEDSALYLCASSSGQGAFNQPQHFGDGTRLSIL.

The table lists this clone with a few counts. The DNA for the CDR3 is TGTGCCAGTAGTGGGGTCAGGGGTTCCGGGGAGCTGTTTTTT. Translated: CASSGVRGSGELFF. This chain links TRBV19 with TRBJ2-2, with a tentative D call TRBD1 (6 bases). This CDR3 is 14 amino acids long. The V gene lost 5 bases and the J gene lost 6 bases, with 13 bases spanning the gap. CDR1 and CDR2 from the germline V gene are LNHDA and SQIVND (reference sequence).

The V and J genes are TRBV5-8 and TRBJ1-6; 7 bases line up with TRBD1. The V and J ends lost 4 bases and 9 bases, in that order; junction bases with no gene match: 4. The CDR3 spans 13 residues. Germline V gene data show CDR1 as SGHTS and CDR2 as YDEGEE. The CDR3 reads CASSRDRFSPLHF. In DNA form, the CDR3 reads TGTGCCAGCAGCCGGGACAGATTTTCACCCCTCCACTTT. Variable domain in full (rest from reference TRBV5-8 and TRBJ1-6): EAGVTQSPTHLIKTRGQQATLRCSPISGHTSVYWYQQALGLGLQFLLWYDEGEERNRGNFPPRFSGRQFPNYSSELNVNALELEDSALYLCASSRDRFSPLHFGNGTRLTVT.

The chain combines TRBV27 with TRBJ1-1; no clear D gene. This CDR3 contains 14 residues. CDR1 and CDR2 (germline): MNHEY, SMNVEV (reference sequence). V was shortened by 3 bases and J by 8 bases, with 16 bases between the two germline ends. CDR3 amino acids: CASSLVGRRTEAFF. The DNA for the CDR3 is TGTGCCAGCAGTTTGGTGGGCCGCCGTACGGAAGCTTTCTTT.

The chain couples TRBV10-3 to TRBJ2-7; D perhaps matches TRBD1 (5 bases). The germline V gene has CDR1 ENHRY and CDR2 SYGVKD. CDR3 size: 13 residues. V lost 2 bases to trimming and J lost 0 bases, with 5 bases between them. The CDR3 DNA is TGTGCCATCAGTGAGGACAGCTCCTACGAGCAGTACTTC. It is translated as CAISEDSSYEQYF.

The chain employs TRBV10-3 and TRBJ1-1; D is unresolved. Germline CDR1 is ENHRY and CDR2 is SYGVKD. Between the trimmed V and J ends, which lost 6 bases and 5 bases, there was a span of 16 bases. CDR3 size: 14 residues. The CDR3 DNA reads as TGTGCCATCAGAAGAGACCAGTGGAGTACTGAAGCTTTCTTT. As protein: CAIRRDQWSTEAFF.

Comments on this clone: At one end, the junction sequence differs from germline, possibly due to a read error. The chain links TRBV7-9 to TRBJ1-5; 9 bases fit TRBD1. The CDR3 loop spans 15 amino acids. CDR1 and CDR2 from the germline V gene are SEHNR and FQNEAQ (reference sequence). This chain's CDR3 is CASSLGQGRLQPQHF. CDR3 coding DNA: TGTGCCAGCAGTTTAGGACAGGGGAGGTTGCAGCCCCAGCATTTT.

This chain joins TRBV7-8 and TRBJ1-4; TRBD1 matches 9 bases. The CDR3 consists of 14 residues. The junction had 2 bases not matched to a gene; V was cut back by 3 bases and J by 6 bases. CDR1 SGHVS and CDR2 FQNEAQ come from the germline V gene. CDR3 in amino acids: CASSLGDRDEKLFF. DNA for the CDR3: TGTGCCAGCAGCTTGGGGGACAGGGATGAAAAACTGTTTTTT.

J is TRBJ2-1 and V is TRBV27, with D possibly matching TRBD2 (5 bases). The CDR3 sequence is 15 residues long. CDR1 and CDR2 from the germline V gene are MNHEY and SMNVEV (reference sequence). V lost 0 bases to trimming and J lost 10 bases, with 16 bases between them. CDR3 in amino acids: CASSLSRGPFGEQFF. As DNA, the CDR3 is TGTGCCAGCAGTTTATCTAGAGGGCCCTTCGGGGAGCAGTTCTTC.

This CDR3 is CASSYLLAGNTGELFF. The CDR3, as DNA: TGTGCCAGCAGTTACCTTCTAGCGGGGAACACCGGGGAGCTGTTTTTT. The rearrangement links TRBV6-6 to TRBJ2-2; 8 nucleotides line up with TRBD2. CDR1 and CDR2 (germline): MNHNY, SVGAGI (reference sequence). CDR3 length equals 16 residues. The junction had 3 bases not matched to a gene; V was cut back by 2 bases and J by 1 base.

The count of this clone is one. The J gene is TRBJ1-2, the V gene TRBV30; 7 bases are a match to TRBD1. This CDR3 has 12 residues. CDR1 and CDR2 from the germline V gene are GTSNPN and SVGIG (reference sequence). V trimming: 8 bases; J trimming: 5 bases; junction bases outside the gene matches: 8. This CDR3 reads CAVQGVGYGYTF. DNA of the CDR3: TGTGCCGTCCAGGGGGTTGGTTATGGCTACACCTTC.

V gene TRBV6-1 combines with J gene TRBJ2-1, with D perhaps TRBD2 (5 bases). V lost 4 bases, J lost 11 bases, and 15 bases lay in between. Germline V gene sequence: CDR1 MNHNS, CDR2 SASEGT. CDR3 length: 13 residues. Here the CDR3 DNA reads TGTGCCAGCAGTGGTGTAGCGATGGTTAAGCAGTTCTTC. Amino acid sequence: CASSGVAMVKQFF.

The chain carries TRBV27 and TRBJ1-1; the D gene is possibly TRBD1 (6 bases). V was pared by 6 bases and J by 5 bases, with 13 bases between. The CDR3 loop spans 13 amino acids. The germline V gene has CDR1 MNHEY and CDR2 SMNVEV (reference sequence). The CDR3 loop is CASSSGQMTEAFF. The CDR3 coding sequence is TGTGCCAGCAGCTCCGGACAGATGACTGAAGCTTTCTTT.

CDR3 DNA sequence: TGTGCCAGTAAGGGACAGGAGGGAAAACTGTTTTTT. Amino acids: CASKGQEGKLFF. The J gene is TRBJ1-4, the V gene TRBV19, with 8 nucleotides matching TRBD1. J gave up 10 bases and V 7 bases, and 5 bases lay outside the gene matches. The V gene's germline CDR1 is LNHDA and CDR2 SQIVND (reference sequence). This CDR3 is built from 12 residues.

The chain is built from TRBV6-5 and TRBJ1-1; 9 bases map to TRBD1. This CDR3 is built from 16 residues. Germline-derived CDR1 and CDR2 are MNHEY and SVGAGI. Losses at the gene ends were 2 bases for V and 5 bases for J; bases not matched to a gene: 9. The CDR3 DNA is TGTGCCAGCAGTTACCAGCCCACAGGGGGCCGGACTGAAGCTTTCTTT. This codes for CASSYQPTGGRTEAFF.

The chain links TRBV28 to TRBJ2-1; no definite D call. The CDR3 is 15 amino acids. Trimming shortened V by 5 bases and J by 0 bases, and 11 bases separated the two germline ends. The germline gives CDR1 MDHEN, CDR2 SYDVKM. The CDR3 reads CASSDLRLSYNEQFF. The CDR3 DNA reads TGTGCCAGCAGTGATCTACGCCTCTCCTACAATGAGCAGTTCTTC.

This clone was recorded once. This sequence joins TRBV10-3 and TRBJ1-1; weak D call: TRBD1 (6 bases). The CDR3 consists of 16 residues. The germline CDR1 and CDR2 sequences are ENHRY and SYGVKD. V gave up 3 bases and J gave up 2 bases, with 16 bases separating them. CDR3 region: CAISDPGGGGNTEAFF. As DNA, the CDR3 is TGTGCCATCAGTGACCCCGGGGGCGGGGGCAACACTGAAGCTTTCTTT.

CDR3 in amino acids: CASSYSPEAGQPQHF. CDR3 DNA: TGTGCCAGCAGTTACTCGCCGGAGGCGGGGCAGCCCCAGCATTTT. The V and J genes are TRBV6-6 and TRBJ1-5; unclear D gene. CDR3 length equals 15 residues. In germline, CDR1 is MNHNY, CDR2 SVGAGI (reference sequence). V was shortened by 0 bases and J by 7 bases, with 13 bases between the two germline ends.

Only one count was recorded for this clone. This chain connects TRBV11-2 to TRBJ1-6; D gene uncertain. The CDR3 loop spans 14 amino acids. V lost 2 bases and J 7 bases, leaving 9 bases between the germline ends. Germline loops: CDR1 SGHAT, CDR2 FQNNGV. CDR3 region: CASSLIRGNSPLHF. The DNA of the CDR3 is TGTGCCAGCAGCTTAATTCGAGGGAATTCACCCCTCCACTTT.

The CDR3 DNA reads TGTGCCAGCAGTGAATACTTGGAGTCTCTCGCAGATACGCAGTATTTT. It codes for CASSEYLESLADTQYF. V and J are TRBV25-1 and TRBJ2-3; D unclear. V lost 0 bases and J 4 bases, leaving 14 bases between the germline ends. The germline V gene has CDR1 MGHDK and CDR2 SYGVNS. This CDR3 has 16 amino acids.

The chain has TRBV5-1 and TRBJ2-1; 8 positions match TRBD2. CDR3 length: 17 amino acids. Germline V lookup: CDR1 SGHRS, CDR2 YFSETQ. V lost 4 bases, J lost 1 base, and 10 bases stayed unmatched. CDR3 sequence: CASSLQGGGLSYNEQFF. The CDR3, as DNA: TGCGCCAGCAGCCTGCAAGGCGGGGGGTTATCCTACAATGAGCAGTTCTTC.

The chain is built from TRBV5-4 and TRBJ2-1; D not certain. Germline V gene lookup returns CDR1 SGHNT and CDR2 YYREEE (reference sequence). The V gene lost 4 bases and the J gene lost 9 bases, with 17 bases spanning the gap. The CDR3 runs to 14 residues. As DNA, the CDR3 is TGTGCCAGCAGCCTTCCCACGAAATTACTTGAGCAGTTCTTC. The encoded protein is CASSLPTKLLEQFF.

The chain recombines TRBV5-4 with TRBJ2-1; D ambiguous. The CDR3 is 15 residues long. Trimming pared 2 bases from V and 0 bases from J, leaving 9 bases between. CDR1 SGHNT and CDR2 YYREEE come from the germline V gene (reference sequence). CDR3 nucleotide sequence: TGTGCCAGCAGCTTTCAAGCGAACTCCTACAATGAGCAGTTCTTC. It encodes CASSFQANSYNEQFF. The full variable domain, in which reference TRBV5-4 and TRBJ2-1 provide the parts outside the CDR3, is ETGVTQSPTHLIKTRGQQVTLRCSSQSGHNTVSWYQQALGQGPQFIFQYYREEENGRGNFPPRFSGLQFPNYSSELNVNALELDDSALYLCASSFQANSYNEQFFGPGTRLTVL.